The clone carrying this T cell receptor beta chain was picked up one time. Its specificity is not known. This sample is part of a study of cytomegalovirus exposure and HLA in healthy donors. Vbeta (60) and Jbeta (13) primers were used in the PCR. Assay: immunoSEQ multiplex PCR; the TCRdb copy retains only in-frame clones and omits some. This sample yields around 110,000 clones, of which 65% to 80% are seen a single time; 4% to 5.5% belongs to the top ten. Study conclusions and caveats: About 90% or about 30% of the time was how often most TCR beta V segments were productive, according to an earlier analysis. Researchers catalogued approximately 170 TCR beta chains as cytomegalovirus-associated. Sequencing likely produced, as an artifact, a cluster of highly shared sequence variants.

CDR1 and CDR2 (germline): SNHLY, FYNNEI. The CDR3 loop spans 14 amino acids. Losses at the gene ends were 5 bases for V and 6 bases for J; bases not matched to a gene: 6. The TCR sequence derives from a young man in good health and CMV-seropositive. The sample consisted of PBMCs. This chain uses TRBV2 with TRBJ2-7, with 11 bases aligning to TRBD2. CDR3 nucleotide sequence: TGTGCCAGCAGTTTTAGCGGGGGGGCCCGCGAGCAGTACTTC. This codes for CASSFSGGAREQYF.